This is a list of T cell receptor beta chains from one sample in a study of a mutant IDH1 vaccine in newly diagnosed glioma. Some clones are missing from TCRdb's copy, which holds only in-frame ones; the method was immunoSEQ multiplex PCR. The table has approximately 50,000 clones, 87% seen once. These receptors are not linked to any known antigen. The sequences come from PBMCs, collected from a glioma patient whose treatment included an IDH1 peptide vaccine. The origin of the receptors is a man aged 40-49 years with glioma. Both conserved end residues are part of each CDR3. D genes are given only for firm matches. Expanded clones get a size class; other rows say once, few or many, or leave the size out.

TRBJ2-5 | - | - | TRBV25-1 | CASSEFAGGGQETQYF | TGTGCCAGCAGTGAATTTGCAGGGGGAGGACAAGAGACCCAGTACTTC
TRBJ1-1 | - | TRBD1 | TRBV18 | CASSPRGQTNTEAFF | TGTGCCAGCTCACCACGGGGACAGACGAACACTGAAGCTTTCTTT
TRBJ2-7 | - | TRBD2 | TRBV18 | CASSLRTSGPYEQYF | TGTGCCAGCTCCCTCAGGACTAGCGGTCCCTACGAGCAGTACTTC
TRBJ1-5 | - | TRBD1 | TRBV27 | CASSFRGQGASNQPQHF | TGTGCCAGCAGTTTCCGGGGGCAGGGGGCTAGCAATCAGCCCCAGCATTTT
TRBJ2-2 | - | - | TRBV6-4 | CASSGRENTGELFF | TGTGCCAGCAGTGGCCGGGAGAACACCGGGGAGCTGTTTTTT
TRBJ2-7 | once | - | TRBV29-1 | CSVLQGSSFEQYF | TGCAGCGTATTACAGGGATCAAGCTTCGAGCAGTACTTC
TRBJ1-1 | - | - | TRBV27 | CASSLSQGKNTEAFF | TGTGCCAGCAGTTTATCGCAAGGGAAGAACACTGAAGCTTTCTTT
TRBJ1-1 | - | - | TRBV7-9 | CASSLQQGGAFF | TGTGCCAGCAGCTTACAACAGGGAGGGGCTTTCTTT
TRBJ1-2 | - | - | TRBV2 | CASSETGSGYGYTF | TGTGCCAGCAGTGAAACAGGGAGTGGCTATGGCTACACCTTC
TRBJ2-7 | few | TRBD2 | TRBV11-2 | CASSSWGSGRSGEQYF | TGTGCCAGCAGCTCCTGGGGGAGCGGGAGGTCCGGCGAGCAGTACTTC
TRBJ1-3 | - | - | TRBV7-8 | CASSLEVGNTIYF | TGTGCCAGCAGCCTCGAGGTCGGAAACACCATATATTTT
TRBJ2-1 | - | - | TRBV6-4 | CASSDSGFEGQFF | TGTGCCAGCAGTGACTCCGGGTTTGAGGGGCAGTTCTTC
TRBJ2-3 | - | - | TRBV6-1 | CASSGLEQGTDTQYF | TGTGCCAGCAGCGGACTGGAACAGGGCACAGATACGCAGTATTTT
TRBJ2-7 | - | - | TRBV9 | CASSVASGDSYEQYF | TGTGCCAGCAGCGTAGCTTCGGGGGACTCCTACGAGCAGTACTTC
TRBJ2-3 | - | - | TRBV29-1 | CSARRSPMDTQYF | TGCAGCGCCAGGCGATCCCCGATGGATACGCAGTATTTT
TRBJ1-2 | once | TRBD1 | TRBV2 | CASSRQGASGYTF | TGTGCCAGCTCCCGGCAGGGGGCCTCCGGCTACACCTTC
TRBJ2-7 | - | TRBD2 | TRBV19 | CASSAPLAGSYEQYF | TGTGCCAGTAGTGCCCCGTTAGCGGGGTCCTACGAGCAGTACTTC
TRBJ2-5 | - | TRBD2 | TRBV4-1 | CASSQEWLAGAEDQYF | TGCGCCAGCAGCCAAGAATGGCTAGCGGGGGCCGAGGACCAGTACTTC